One and the same sample provided the 12 T cell receptor beta chains below, sequenced in a study of blood T cells in healthy people across ages. Using a J-beta primer mix together with a sample-barcoded 5' primer, a second PCR was run for roughly 6 to 11 cycles. TCRdb used MiXCR to reprocess the 5' RACE reads, holding one entry per CDR3 protein. The sample lists about 1.6 million distinct CDR3 sequences, almost 35% seen once, with about 11% in the top ten. What was sequenced was blood. Every receptor here comes from a woman under 40 in good health.

This clonotype was detected a few times. The chain couples TRBV3-1 to TRBJ2-1, with a tentative D call TRBD2 (5 bases). Looked up from germline, CDR1 is LGHDT and CDR2 is YNNKEL (reference sequence). V lost 0 bases and J lost 9, with 27 bases in between. The CDR3 is 19 residues long. CDR3 nucleotide sequence: TGTGCCAGCAGCCAAGAAAGGGTAGGTCGGCTAGCCTATTTAGGTGAGCAGTTCTTC. This gives the protein CASSQERVGRLAYLGEQFF.

This chain joins TRBV9 and TRBJ2-1, with 15 nucleotides matching TRBD2. V dropped 4 bases and J dropped 12; count of bases not matched to a gene: 8. Germline V CDR1 and CDR2: SGDLS, YYNGEE. This CDR3 is built from 15 residues. The CDR3 protein is CASSPRTSGGASQFF. Written as DNA, the CDR3 is TGTGCCAGCAGCCCGAGGACTAGCGGGGGGGCCTCGCAGTTCTTC. The full variable domain, in which reference TRBV9 and TRBJ2-1 provide the parts outside the CDR3, is DSGVTQTPKHLITATGQRVTLRCSPRSGDLSVYWYQQSLDQGLQFLIQYYNGEERAKGNILERFSAQQFPDLHSELNLSSLELGDSALYFCASSPRTSGGASQFFGPGTRLTVL.

This clonotype was found a few times. The rearrangement links TRBV10-1 to TRBJ2-3; a weak D match, TRBD2 (5 bases). Trimming stripped 3 bases from V and 6 bases from J, with 16 bases between. Per the germline V gene, CDR1 is WNHNN and CDR2 is SYGVQD (reference sequence). The CDR3 has 15 amino acids. The CDR3 spells CASSDEGGPRDTQYF. The CDR3 region has the DNA TGCGCCAGCAGTGACGAGGGCGGACCACGGGATACGCAGTATTTT.

With respect to this clonotype: Sequence at one end of the junction differs from germline and may be a read error. V usage is TRBV30 and J usage is TRBJ1-1; 7 positions match TRBD1. The CDR3 is 16 amino acids. CDR1 and CDR2 from the germline V gene are GTSNPN and SVGIG (reference sequence). CDR3 bases: TGTGCTTGGACGGATTCGAGGGGGCGTTGGGGCACTGAAGCTTTCTTT. Amino acids: CAWTDSRGRWGTEAFF. Supplemented by reference TRBV30 and TRBJ1-1, the full variable domain reads SQTIHQWPATLVQPVGSPLSLECTVEGTSNPNLYWYRQAAGRGLQLLFYSVGIGQISSEVPQNLSASRPQDRQFILSSKKLLLSDSGFYLCAWTDSRGRWGTEAFFGQGTRLTVV.

This clonotype appeared a few times. The chain employs TRBV7-9 and TRBJ2-7; D uncertain. The V gene lost 7 bases and the J gene lost 3 bases, with 10 bases spanning the gap. This CDR3 has 12 amino acids. Germline CDR1 SEHNR, CDR2 FQNEAQ (reference sequence). The CDR3 region has the DNA TGTGCCAGCACAGCGTACGGCTACGAGCAGTACTTC. Protein: CASTAYGYEQYF. Using reference TRBV7-9 and TRBJ2-7 for the parts outside the CDR3, the full variable domain is DTGVSQNPRHKITKRGQNVTFRCDPISEHNRLYWYRQTLGQGPEFLTYFQNEAQLEKSRLLSDRFSAERPKGSFSTLEIQRTEQGDSAMYLCASTAYGYEQYFGPGTRLTVT.

This chain uses TRBV7-9 with TRBJ2-5; 9 nucleotides match TRBD1. Germline-derived CDR1 and CDR2 are SEHNR and FQNEAQ (reference sequence). The CDR3 runs 18 residues. V shed 5 bases and J 0 bases; nucleotides not matched to a gene: 13. DNA of the CDR3: TGTGCCAGCAGCCCTCGCTTACCCCGGGACAGGGACCAAGAGACCCAGTACTTC. Protein product: CASSPRLPRDRDQETQYF.

The chain combines TRBV11-3 with TRBJ1-4; the D is unclear. V was pared by 0 bases and J by 8 bases, with 16 bases between. The length of the CDR3 is 16 residues. In germline, CDR1 is SGHNT, CDR2 YENEEA. The CDR3 DNA sequence: TGTGCCAGCAGCTTAGATGAGAAACTACGGAAGGAAAAACTGTTTTTT. Translating it yields CASSLDEKLRKEKLFF.

The J gene is TRBJ1-4, the V gene TRBV29-1; perhaps TRBD1 as D (5 bases). V shed 3 bases and J shed 0 bases, with 8 bases lying between them. The CDR3 loop spans 14 amino acids. CDR1 and CDR2 from the germline V gene are SQVTM and ANQGSEA. The chain's CDR3 is CSVDTGATNEKLFF. Written as DNA, the CDR3 is TGCAGCGTTGACACGGGGGCAACTAATGAAAAACTGTTTTTT. Variable domain in full (rest from reference TRBV29-1 and TRBJ1-4): SAVISQKPSRDICQRGTSLTIQCQVDSQVTMMFWYRQQPGQSLTLIATANQGSEATYESGFVIDKFPISRPNLTFSTLTVSNMSPEDSSIYLCSVDTGATNEKLFFGSGTQLSVL.

This clonotype was counted a few times. The chain employs TRBV7-9 and TRBJ2-5; 8 bases align to TRBD2. The CDR3 runs to 16 residues. Germline V CDR1 and CDR2: SEHNR, FQNEAQ (reference sequence). V dropped 4 bases and J dropped 4; count of bases not matched to a gene: 11. This CDR3 reads CASSSSFAGGGETQYF. The CDR3 DNA sequence: TGTGCCAGCAGCTCGTCGTTTGCGGGGGGAGGAGAGACCCAGTACTTC.

This clonotype was counted only a few times. V is TRBV7-9 and J is TRBJ1-2, with D uncertain. The CDR3 has 11 amino acids. The V gene's germline CDR1 is SEHNR and CDR2 FQNEAQ (reference sequence). Trimming shortened V by 8 bases and J by 10 bases, and 14 bases separated the two germline ends. The DNA of the CDR3 is TGTGCCAGCGACACGGGCGATTTCTACACCTTC. It specifies CASDTGDFYTF.

Remarks on this clonotype: Germline and junction disagree at one end, which may indicate a read error. The rearrangement links TRBV4-1 to TRBJ2-5; D gene ambiguous. The V gene's germline CDR1 is MGHRA and CDR2 YSYEKL. CDR3 length: 14 amino acids. CDR3 amino acids: CVSSQVVTNNKQYF. In DNA, the CDR3 is TGCGTCAGCAGCCAAGTGGTGACAAACAACAAGCAGTACTTC.

This clonotype was seen only a few times. The chain is built from TRBV7-2 and TRBJ1-1; the D is unclear. The V and J ends lost 3 bases and 6 bases respectively, with 14 bases between them. The CDR3 is 14 residues long. The germline gives CDR1 SGHTA, CDR2 FQGNSA. The CDR3: CASSFRTENAEAFF. In nucleotides, the CDR3 is TGTGCCAGCAGCTTTAGGACCGAAAATGCTGAAGCTTTCTTT. Using reference TRBV7-2 and TRBJ1-1 for the parts outside the CDR3, the full variable domain is GAGVSQSPSNKVTEKGKDVELRCDPISGHTALYWYRQSLGQGLEFLIYFQGNSAPDKSGLPSDRFSAERTGGSVSTLTIQRTQQEDSAVYLCASSFRTENAEAFFGQGTRLTVV.